This section outlines one TCR beta chain sequence together with its context. The CDR3 sequence is 14 residues long. V was trimmed by 8 bases and J by 2 bases, leaving 17 bases between them. The germline V gene encodes CDR1 SQVTM and CDR2 ANQGSEA. As originally analysed: Researchers report that nucleated cell counts were estimated from reference gene primer amplification. TCRdb's copy holds only in-frame clones and misses some; the assay was immunoSEQ multiplex PCR. The DNA gave D and trimming, while V, J and clone size come from that table. The sample has over 100,000 clones; approximately 87% are singletons. The sample comes from a study of blood T cell repertoires in COVID-19. Study in general: Researchers got acute and convalescent COVID-19 samples from the United States, Italy and Spain. In each case, the material was cDNA or gDNA derived from T cells, B-cell-depleted T cells, or PBMCs.

The chain combines TRBV29-1 with TRBJ2-3; D perhaps matches TRBD1 (7 bases). The clonotype comes from a woman between 45 and 65 years old with acute or convalescent COVID-19. Sequences were obtained from peripheral blood. This chain's CDR3 is CSIQTGRTTDTQYF. Here the CDR3 DNA reads TGCAGCATTCAGACAGGGAGGACCACAGATACGCAGTATTTT.